The 8 T cell receptor beta chains in this list originate from one sample, sequenced in a study of blood T cell repertoires in COVID-19. Profiled with immunoSEQ multiplex PCR; TCRdb holds only in-frame clones, not every one. The sample has some 120,000 clones; approximately 84% are singletons. Sequenced sample: peripheral blood. The source is a human donor in a cohort sampled during active COVID-19.

V usage is TRBV12-3 or TRBV12-4 and J usage is TRBJ2-2, with D tentatively TRBD2 (5 bases). The CDR3 runs 13 residues. V dropped 3 bases and J dropped 4 bases, with 6 bases sitting between them. Written as DNA, the CDR3 is TGTGCCAGCAGTTTGGACTTCACCGGGGAGCTGTTTTTT. Its protein is CASSLDFTGELFF.

This chain connects TRBV19 to TRBJ2-6; weak D call: TRBD2 (6 bases). With 7 bases removed from V and 0 bases from J, the gap between germline ends came to 16 bases. Germline values: CDR1 LNHDA, CDR2 SQIVND (reference sequence). The CDR3 is 17 residues long. The CDR3 DNA reads TGTGCCAGTATCGGAGCTGGAGGGACCTCTGGGGCCAACGTCCTGACTTTC. Protein sequence: CASIGAGGTSGANVLTF.

The chain employs TRBV5-1 and TRBJ2-1; weak D call: TRBD1 (6 bases). The CDR3 loop spans 12 amino acids. Between the trimmed V and J ends, which lost 2 bases and 10 bases, there was a span of 10 bases. CDR1 and CDR2 (germline): SGHRS, YFSETQ. In nucleotides, the CDR3 is TGCGCCAGCAGCTTCGGAACAGGGGAGCAGTTCTTC. Translated, it gives CASSFGTGEQFF.

About this clone itself: Other nucleotide sequences in the sample specify the same CDR3. The chain is built from TRBV27 and TRBJ1-1; D remains unclear. The CDR3 covers 13 residues. CDR1 is MNHEY and CDR2 is SMNVEV in the germline V gene (reference sequence). V lost 3 bases and J 1 base, leaving 6 bases between the germline ends. The CDR3 is CASSFGGNTEAFF. In DNA form, the CDR3 reads TGTGCCAGCAGTTTCGGTGGGAACACTGAAGCTTTCTTT.

The chain joins TRBV30 to TRBJ2-5; weak D call: TRBD1 (5 bases). This CDR3 has 12 amino acids. Germline CDR1 is GTSNPN and CDR2 is SVGIG (reference sequence). V lost 3 bases to trimming and J lost 2 bases, with 7 bases between them. CDR3 protein: CAWSRQQETQYF. The CDR3 DNA reads as TGTGCCTGGAGCCGACAGCAAGAGACCCAGTACTTC.

This clone was detected only once. The junction shows a germline mismatch at one end, possibly a read error. This chain links TRBV2 with TRBJ2-7; D unresolved. CDR1 and CDR2 (germline): SNHLY, FYNNEI. The CDR3 sequence is 13 residues long. The CDR3 DNA sequence: TGTGCCAGCAGTGAAGGGCGGCTTTCGGAGCGGTACTTC. Translated: CASSEGRLSERYF.

This chain connects TRBV30 to TRBJ1-4, with 8 bases lining up with TRBD1. With V trimmed by 5 bases and J by 8 bases, 7 bases remained unmatched. The V gene's germline CDR1 is GTSNPN and CDR2 SVGIG (reference sequence). The length of the CDR3 is 13 residues. CDR3 DNA sequence: TGTGCCTGGGGGACAGGCCTCTGGGAAAAACTGTTTTTT. Residues: CAWGTGLWEKLFF.

The chain combines TRBV3-1 (or the pseudogene TRBV3-2) with TRBJ1-4; 7 bases align to TRBD1. V trimming: 1 base; J trimming: 5 bases; junction bases outside the gene matches: 7. CDR3 length: 16 amino acids. Germline loops: CDR1 LGHDT, CDR2 YNNKEL (reference sequence). CDR3 bases: TGTGCCAGCAGCCAAGTTTGGGGCAGGGGGAATGAAAAACTGTTTTTT. Its protein is CASSQVWGRGNEKLFF.